These 12 T cell receptor beta chains came from one sample sequenced in a study of OX40 agonist ivuxolimab in advanced cancers. The table came from immunoSEQ multiplex PCR; TCRdb's copy has only in-frame clones and leaves some out. The top ten clones hold around 10% of a sample with approximately 35,000 clones, roughly three quarters of them seen once. The sequencing here drew on CD4+ or CD8+ T cells sorted from blood, taken in a trial of the OX40 agonist ivuxolimab. The origin of the receptors is an adult with an advanced solid tumor such as melanoma, head and neck, liver or kidney cancer.

The chain carries TRBV5-8 and TRBJ1-2, with D hard to call. The germline V gene has CDR1 SGHTS and CDR2 YDEGEE. V was trimmed by 4 bases and J by 8 bases, leaving 9 bases between them. This CDR3 comprises 11 residues. The CDR3 reads CASSPGKGYTF. CDR3 in DNA: TGTGCCAGCAGCCCGGGGAAAGGCTACACCTTC.

This sequence joins TRBV7-6 and TRBJ2-3; D remains unclear. The germline V gene has CDR1 SGHVS and CDR2 FNYEAQ. Deletions cut 1 base from V and 2 bases from J, with 19 bases between. This CDR3 region has 18 residues. CDR3: CASSLGAPPSDYTDTQYF. CDR3 nucleotide sequence: TGTGCCAGCAGCTTAGGCGCCCCCCCATCGGATTACACAGATACGCAGTATTTT. Complete variable domain (other parts from reference TRBV7-6 and TRBJ2-3): GAGVSQSPRYKVTKRGQDVALRCDPISGHVSLYWYRQALGQGPEFLTYFNYEAQQDKSGLPNDRFSAERPEGSISTLTIQRTEQRDSAMYRCASSLGAPPSDYTDTQYFGPGTRLTVL.

This rearrangement joins TRBV5-1 to TRBJ1-2, with TRBD1 as a possible D gene (6 bases). Germline-derived CDR1 and CDR2 are SGHRS and YFSETQ. There are 14 residues in the CDR3. The ends were cut back, 2 bases at V and 7 bases at J, with 15 bases in the middle. CDR3 sequence (DNA): TGCGCCAGCAGCTTCTTACAGGGCTCTAGTGGCTACACCTTC. Protein sequence: CASSFLQGSSGYTF.

The chain employs TRBV5-1 and TRBJ1-1; D is undetermined. Per germline, CDR1 SGHRS and CDR2 YFSETQ. Trimming took off 4 bases at V and 0 bases at J, with 13 bases between the two ends. The CDR3 contains 15 residues. DNA of the CDR3: TGCGCCAGCAGCCCGGCCAAAGTTCTGAACACTGAAGCTTTCTTT. Amino acid sequence: CASSPAKVLNTEAFF.

V usage is TRBV7-8 and J usage is TRBJ1-2; 11 bases agree with TRBD1. The CDR3 extends over 16 amino acids. CDR1 and CDR2 (germline): SGHVS, FQNEAQ. The V gene end was trimmed by 2 bases and the J gene end by 6 bases; junction bases not matched to a gene: 8. The CDR3 DNA reads TGTGCCAGCAGCTTAAACCCCGGACAGGGGGCAAATGGCTACACCTTC. This encodes CASSLNPGQGANGYTF.

The genes are TRBV14 and TRBJ2-2, with 7 bases aligning to TRBD1. In germline, CDR1 is SGHDN, CDR2 FVKESK. The J segment lost 4 bases and the V segment lost 1 base, leaving 9 bases of the junction unmatched. This CDR3 is built from 17 residues. CDR3 sequence: CASSQVPTGRGTGELFF. The CDR3 DNA follows: TGTGCCAGCAGCCAAGTCCCGACAGGGAGAGGCACCGGGGAGCTGTTTTTT.

This clone was picked up a small number of times. This chain links TRBV18 with TRBJ2-3; 10 nucleotides match TRBD2. This CDR3 has 15 amino acids. The V and J ends lost 5 bases and 3 bases, in that order; junction bases with no gene match: 5. The germline gives CDR1 KGHSH, CDR2 LQKENI. The CDR3 loop reads CASSSAGGETDTQYF. CDR3 coding DNA: TGTGCCAGCTCATCAGCGGGGGGGGAGACAGATACGCAGTATTTT.

The J gene is TRBJ1-5, the V gene TRBV27; tentative D call: TRBD1 (6 bases). V was shortened by 6 bases and J by 6 bases, with 15 bases between the two germline ends. This CDR3 spans 14 amino acids. CDR1 is MNHEY and CDR2 is SMNVEV in the germline V gene (reference sequence). CDR3 sequence (DNA): TGTGCCAGCAGCCGGCAGGGACAAGGTCAGCCCCAGCATTTT. Amino acids: CASSRQGQGQPQHF.

The chain couples TRBV28 to TRBJ1-2, with 7 bases aligning to TRBD1. After removal of 5 bases from V and 3 bases from J, the junction contained 3 bases not matched to a gene. From germline, CDR1 is MDHEN and CDR2 SYDVKM. CDR3 length: 13 amino acids. CDR3 amino acids: CASSPRGDYGYTF. As DNA, the CDR3 is TGTGCCAGCAGTCCCAGGGGGGACTATGGCTACACCTTC.

The gene calls are TRBV5-4 and TRBJ2-5; 11 bases fit TRBD2. This CDR3 has 19 amino acids. V lost 5 bases and J lost 6; bases outside the gene matches: 21. Looked up from germline, CDR1 is SGHNT and CDR2 is YYREEE (reference sequence). CDR3 region: CASSPSNRQTSGGGKTQYF. The CDR3, as DNA: TGTGCCAGCAGTCCCTCTAACCGACAAACTAGCGGGGGCGGTAAGACCCAGTACTTC.

The genes are TRBV28 and TRBJ2-3; TRBD2 agrees at 12 bases. V gave up 6 bases and J gave up 2 bases; unmatched junction bases: 6. Germline lookup yields CDR1 MDHEN and CDR2 SYDVKM. The CDR3 length is 16 residues. The CDR3 sequence is CASSQLAGGDTDTQYF. DNA for the CDR3: TGTGCCAGCAGCCAACTAGCGGGGGGTGACACAGATACGCAGTATTTT.

V usage is TRBV2 and J usage is TRBJ1-6; D is unresolved. The CDR3 covers 13 residues. The V gene's germline CDR1 is SNHLY and CDR2 FYNNEI. With 1 base removed from V and 9 bases from J, the gap between germline ends came to 7 bases. CDR3 nucleotide sequence: TGTGCCAGCAGTGAAGAGACAAGTTCACCCCTCCACTTT. Its translation: CASSEETSSPLHF.